This T cell receptor (beta chain) comes out of a study of vaccination and CD4 T cells after COVID-19 (dated by TCRdb to about 2022). Context from the whole study: The convalescent cohort comprised six males and four females, including two Hispanic individuals, seven Caucasians, two Asians and one multiracial person. Participants got two doses of the Pfizer-BioNTech BNT162b2 vaccine (n=8) or two doses of the Moderna mRNA-1273 vaccine (n=2). Post-COVID blood samples from convalescent patients were collected a median of around 100 days after diagnosis, with a range of roughly 30 to 170 days. Post-vaccine blood samples were taken a median of approximately 76 days after the second vaccine dose, with a range of roughly 13 to 250 days. Overlapping spike peptide pools from SARS-CoV-2 and from the common cold coronaviruses HCoV-NL63, HCoV-OC43 and HCoV-229E were used as culture stimuli. As controls, cultures received a CEFX viral epitope pool (the positive control), an HIV-1 Nef peptide pool (the negative control), or no peptide at all. In approximately eleven COVID-19 convalescent patients and 4 infection-naive healthy vaccine recipients, the spike-specific CD4+ TCR repertoire before mRNA vaccination was compared with the repertoire after mRNA vaccination. At the TCR clonotype level, an earlier paper using these donors assessed memory CD4+ T cell crossreactivity between SARS-CoV-2 and common cold coronavirus spike proteins. General study outcomes and caveats: Of the vaccine-specific clones found in convalescent patients, nearly all (304 of 307) were mono-reactive for SARS-CoV-2 spike instead of being cross-reactive with common cold coronaviruses. An increase in the median number of SARS-CoV-2-reactive clonotypes from some 20 after infection to roughly 39 after vaccination was observed, but the change was not found to be significant. Among convalescent patients, a median around 89% of the SARS-CoV-2-reactive clones seen after vaccination appeared only after vaccination, which suggests priming specific to the vaccine. Only a relatively small number of convalescent patients were included in the study, and early timepoints following natural infection were not analyzed.

As for this clonotype: The antigen it recognizes is unknown. No much larger clonotype is one base removed from it; base qualities were not supplied.

In light of the paper, this sample's treatment or condition label describes: roughly 11-day PBMC culture with coronavirus spike peptide pools or control peptides (ViraFEST assay). CD4+ T cells from unexposed donors were collected before the COVID-19 pandemic (2011-2018). The ViraFEST assay, used in the study, expanded antigen-specific T cells with peptide pools and then identified the expanded clonotypes through TCR sequencing. Each well held around 2 million PBMCs cultured in IMDM containing about 5% human AB serum and around 9.2 IU/ml IL-2, with 10 ug/ml peptide pools added. Half of the culture medium was replaced with fresh IL-2-containing medium on days 3 and 7. After 10 days of culture, CD4+ T cells were isolated by negative selection using the EasySep CD4+ T cell isolation kit. As cell number allowed, CD4+ T cells from unexposed donors were tested for reactivity to SARS-CoV-2 S and N and to four common cold coronavirus spike pools. Ficoll-Paque Plus gradient centrifugation was used to isolate PBMCs from whole blood, and the isolated PBMCs were then either used fresh or cryopreserved at -140C. Each culture condition was generally run in triplicate wells. Leukapheresis product for the unexposed donors was purchased commercially.

The library was produced with PCR. DNA from cultured CD4+ T cells was subjected to TCR sequencing with the Oncomine TCR Beta short-read assay at the Johns Hopkins FTIC core. Genomic DNA was extracted from the cultured CD4+ T cells with the QIAamp micro DNA kit. Oncomine TCR Beta libraries from cultured CD4+ T cells were pooled using unique dual indexes and sequenced on an Illumina iSeq 100. As for the authors' bioinformatics: Non-productive sequences were filtered out, and CDR3s that did not start with C, did not end with F or W, or were shorter than 7 amino acids were discarded. The MANAFEST web application identified antigen-specific clonotypes by comparing peptide-stimulated wells against reference wells and other culture wells. Positive clones required FDR below 0.05, an odds ratio above 5, and productive frequency above 0.1% in at least two of three replicate wells. A clonotype counted as cross-reactive if it showed significant expansion both in the SARS-CoV-2 spike wells and in at least one common cold coronavirus spike condition. Using R version 3.6.1, CDR3 homology was evaluated through Levenshtein distances (stringdist) along with unrooted phylogenetic trees (ape). The raw public reads went through TCRdb reprocessing: fastp at Q25, MiXCR clone calling, in-frame beta chains kept. One record per CDR3 amino acid sequence lists the most common genes and DNA. The V and J calls come from TCRdb's annotation, not from the publication. The sample table records about 9,900 distinct CDR3 sequences; about 34% of these occur just once. About 31% of the sample is held by the ten biggest clonotypes.

Reading the germline V gene (reference sequence) gives CDR1 DFQATT and CDR2 SNEGSKA. V is cut by 1 base and J by 4 bases, and the space between the germline ends is 15 bases. CDR3 length: 15 amino acids, cysteine to phenylalanine. The kept DNA is CDR3 alone, 45 bases in frame from the first base. Recombination joined TRBV20-1 with TRBJ2-3; 6 matching bases give a weak D call of TRBD1. Input material: CD4+ T cells from blood, cultured in vitro. The receptor was derived from a human donor in good health. The DNA sequence is TGCAGTGCTAGAGGCACACAGGGTTGGGCAGATACGCAGTATTTT. Its protein reads: CSARGTQGWADTQYF.